These T cell receptor beta chains were read from a single sample in a study of blood T cell repertoires in COVID-19. Method: immunoSEQ multiplex PCR; TCRdb's copy keeps in-frame clones and lacks some. The sample includes about 140,000 clones, almost 80% seen only once; the top ten take approximately 11%. The sequencing input was peripheral blood. All receptors derive from a man in his sixties who had recovered from COVID-19. Both conserved end residues are part of each CDR3. Each record gives: J gene, D gene, clone size, V gene, CDR3 length, CDR3 DNA, CDR3 protein. The D gene is left open where the match is weak. The size of a clone is reported for some rows only, either as once, few or many, or as a class for expanded clones.

>TRBJ2-3|.|.|TRBV6-5|16
TGTGCCAGCAGTTCGACTAAAGAGGTCCCCGTTGGAGAGCAGTATTTT
CASSSTKEVPVGEQYF
>TRBJ1-1|TRBD1|.|TRBV19|13
TGTGCCAGTTCCCGACAGGGAGACACTGAAGCTTTCTTT
CASSRQGDTEAFF
>TRBJ2-7|TRBD2|.|TRBV5-1|14
TGCGCCAGCAGCTTCGGGCGGGAGATCAACGAGCAGTACTTC
CASSFGREINEQYF
>TRBJ2-7|TRBD1|.|TRBV5-1|16
TGCGCCAGCAGCTTGGGTCCCGGGACAGGGACGATCGAGCAGTACTTC
CASSLGPGTGTIEQYF
>TRBJ2-7|.|.|TRBV9|13
TGTGCCAGCAGCGCACCCGGGTCCCAAGAGCAGTACTTC
CASSAPGSQEQYF
>TRBJ2-3|.|.|TRBV11-2|13
TGTGCCGGTGCAGGGGTAAAGACAGATACGCAGTATTTT
CAGAGVKTDTQYF
>TRBJ1-2|TRBD1|few|TRBV24-1|14
TGTGCCACCAGTGTGACAGGGACCTCCCATGGCTACACCTTC
CATSVTGTSHGYTF
>TRBJ2-3|TRBD1|.|TRBV7-2|15
TGTGCCAGCAGCCCTCAGGCCAGGGGGCAAGATACGCAGTATTTT
CASSPQARGQDTQYF
>TRBJ2-5|TRBD2|.|TRBV10-3|13
TGTGCCATCAGTCCGGGACTAGCGGAGACCCAGTACTTC
CAISPGLAETQYF
>TRBJ2-3|TRBD2|once|TRBV5-5|14
TGTGCCAGCAGCTTCCGGGACTACCGAGATACGCAGTATTTT
CASSFRDYRDTQYF
>TRBJ2-1|TRBD2|.|TRBV11-3|15
TGTGCCAGCAGCCGGACTAGCGGAGCTCCCAATGAGCAGTTCTTC
CASSRTSGAPNEQFF
>TRBJ2-1|.|.|TRBV19|16
TGTGCCAGTAGTATGGATCAGGCATCCGCCTACAATGAGCAGTTCTTC
CASSMDQASAYNEQFF
>TRBJ1-2|.|.|TRBV20-1|10
TGCAGTGTCCCGAGCTATGGCTACACCTTC
CSVPSYGYTF
>TRBJ2-1|TRBD1|.|TRBV3-1/TRBV3-2|16
TGTGCCAGCAGCCTATATGGACAGGGCCACGACAATGAGCAGTTCTTC
CASSLYGQGHDNEQFF
>TRBJ2-3|TRBD2|.|TRBV24-1|21
TGTGCCACCAGTGATTTCGGAGCTAGCGGGAGGGAACCCCCTAGCACAGATACGCAGTATTTT
CATSDFGASGREPPSTDTQYF
>TRBJ2-7|.|.|TRBV10-3|16
TGTGCCATCAGTGAGTCTGGGGGCCCAAGCTCCTACGAGCAGTACTTC
CAISESGGPSSYEQYF
>TRBJ2-2|TRBD1|few|TRBV30|13
TGTGCCTGGAAGGGGGCCCGGGGCGGGGAGCTGTTTTTT
CAWKGARGGELFF
>TRBJ2-7|TRBD1|.|TRBV6-5|14
TGTGCCAGCAGTTACGGACAGGGTCCGTACGAGCAGTACTTC
CASSYGQGPYEQYF
>TRBJ2-1|.|.|TRBV11-2|15
TGTGCCAGCAGCTTCAACCCGAGCTCCTACAATGAGCAGTTCTTC
CASSFNPSSYNEQFF
>TRBJ2-2|.|.|TRBV18|14
TGTGCCAGCTCACCACAGGGGATCACCGGGGAGCTGTTTTTT
CASSPQGITGELFF
>TRBJ1-2|.|.|TRBV7-9|16
TGTGCCAGCAGCCCAGGGTACAGGGCGCCAAACTATGGCTACACCTTC
CASSPGYRAPNYGYTF
>TRBJ2-1|TRBD2|.|TRBV10-3|13
TGTGCCATCAATAGCGGGAGGTTCGATGAGCAGTTCTTC
CAINSGRFDEQFF
>TRBJ2-1|TRBD2|.|TRBV6-2/TRBV6-3|15
TGTGCCAGCACCCCGAAGGCTAGCGGAAACAATGAGCAGTTCTTC
CASTPKASGNNEQFF
>TRBJ2-3|TRBD2|.|TRBV6-5|15
TGTGCCAGCCGACCTATGGGACTAGCGGGAGACACGCAGTATTTT
CASRPMGLAGDTQYF
>TRBJ2-7|TRBD1|once|TRBV5-1|16
TGCGCCAGCAGCTTAGGACAGGGGGATCCCTCCTACGAGCAGTACTTC
CASSLGQGDPSYEQYF
>TRBJ1-1|TRBD1|once|TRBV30|14
TGTGCCTGGACCTTCGGACAGGGGGCCACTGAAGCTTTCTTT
CAWTFGQGATEAFF
>TRBJ2-5|.|.|TRBV7-2|14
TGTGCCAGCAGCTTAAGAGCAAGGGAGGAGACCCAGTACTTC
CASSLRAREETQYF
>TRBJ2-7|.|.|TRBV12-3/TRBV12-4|12
TGTGCCAGCAGTTTTGGCAGCTACGAGCAGTACTTC
CASSFGSYEQYF
>TRBJ2-3|TRBD2|.|TRBV6-5|15
TGTGCCAGCAGTCTACTAGCGGGGGACAAGGATACGCAGTATTTT
CASSLLAGDKDTQYF
>TRBJ1-2|.|.|TRBV5-4|14
TGTGCCAGCAGCTTTAGCGGGGGGGGCCGTGGCTACACCTTC
CASSFSGGGRGYTF
>TRBJ2-5|TRBD1|.|TRBV7-9|15
TGTGCCAGCAGCTGGCGACAGGGGAGGTTGGAGACCCAGTACTTC
CASSWRQGRLETQYF
>TRBJ2-6|.|.|TRBV21-1|19
TGTGCCAGCATCCCCAAAGGAGGCAGGGGTTCTTCTGGGGCCAACGTCCTGACTTTC
CASIPKGGRGSSGANVLTF
>TRBJ1-5|.|.|TRBV6-2/TRBV6-3|14
TGTGCCAGCACCCCCGGCGGGAGTAATCAGCCCCAGCATTTT
CASTPGGSNQPQHF
>TRBJ1-2|.|once|TRBV7-8|14
TGTGCCAGCAGCTTCGCAGGGTTGGACTATGGCTACACCTTC
CASSFAGLDYGYTF
>TRBJ2-7|TRBD2|.|TRBV11-2|16
TGTGCCAGCAGCTTAGTTGTAGCGGGGGGTGCCTACGAGCAGTACTTC
CASSLVVAGGAYEQYF
>TRBJ2-3|TRBD2|.|TRBV9|15
TGTGCCAGCAGCGGGATAGCGGGATTCACAGATACGCAGTATTTT
CASSGIAGFTDTQYF